The rows below give T cell receptor beta chains drawn from one sample of a study of cytomegalovirus exposure and HLA in healthy donors. Assay: immunoSEQ multiplex PCR; the TCRdb copy retains only in-frame clones and omits some. The table records some 330,000 clones, about nine tenths of them present only once. The sample was PBMCs. The receptor set was obtained from a young woman in good health and CMV-seronegative. CDR3s include the opening cysteine and the closing phenylalanine or tryptophan. The D gene is left open where the match is weak. Not every row has a clone size; where given, it reads once, few, many or a size class.

NA	NA	TRBV7-5	TRBJ2-7	CVRSHWRDPHEQYF	TGTGTCAGAAGCCACTGGCGGGACCCCCACGAGCAGTACTTC
NA	NA	TRBV7-9	TRBJ1-5	CASSLTESNQPQHF	TGTGCCAGCAGCCTTACAGAAAGCAATCAGCCCCAGCATTTT
TRBD2	NA	TRBV5-8	TRBJ2-7	CASRSGASYEQYF	TGTGCCAGCCGTAGCGGGGCCTCCTACGAGCAGTACTTC
NA	NA	TRBV30	TRBJ1-1	CAWSGGVNTEAFF	TGTGCCTGGAGTGGGGGAGTGAACACTGAAGCTTTCTTT
NA	NA	TRBV9	TRBJ2-7	CASSVGVSYEQYF	TGTGCCAGCAGCGTCGGGGTCTCCTACGAGCAGTACTTC
TRBD1	NA	TRBV27	TRBJ2-7	CASSNQQGSSYEQYF	TGTGCCAGCAGTAACCAACAGGGGAGCTCCTACGAGCAGTACTTC
TRBD2	NA	TRBV6-5	TRBJ2-1	CASSYSSGVSYNEQFF	TGTGCCAGCAGTTATAGTAGCGGGGTATCCTACAATGAGCAGTTCTTC
TRBD2	NA	TRBV6-4	TRBJ2-3	CASSRLAGGSADTQYF	TGTGCCAGCAGTCGACTAGCGGGAGGTTCGGCAGATACGCAGTATTTT
TRBD2	few	TRBV10-3	TRBJ2-2	CATRLANTGELFF	TGTGCCACGAGACTAGCTAACACCGGGGAGCTGTTTTTT
NA	NA	TRBV18	TRBJ1-2	CASSPGRAIYGYTF	TGTGCCAGCTCACCAGGGAGAGCGATCTATGGCTACACCTTC
TRBD2	NA	TRBV15	TRBJ2-1	CATSNEGGSDEQFF	TGTGCCACCAGCAACGAGGGAGGGTCGGATGAGCAGTTCTTC
NA	few	TRBV2	TRBJ1-5	CASSGLSNQPQHF	TGTGCCAGCAGTGGTCTGAGCAATCAGCCCCAGCATTTT
NA	NA	TRBV14	TRBJ2-7	CASSPWFTGSFYEQYF	TGTGCCAGCAGTCCCTGGTTTACCGGGTCCTTCTACGAGCAGTACTTC
NA	NA	TRBV29-1	TRBJ2-6	CSVEDPTGPSWGANVLTF	TGCAGCGTTGAAGACCCGACAGGCCCCAGCTGGGGGGCCAACGTCCTGACTTTC
NA	NA	TRBV20-1	TRBJ2-1	CSGDSYNEQFF	TGCAGCGGGGATTCCTACAATGAGCAGTTCTTC
TRBD2	NA	TRBV28	TRBJ2-7	CASRTGTSGSYEQYF	TGTGCCAGCCGAACCGGGACTAGCGGGAGCTACGAGCAGTACTTC
TRBD2	many	TRBV2	TRBJ2-7	CASTSGTSGYEQYF	TGTGCCAGTACCTCCGGGACTAGCGGATACGAGCAGTACTTC
TRBD1	NA	TRBV4-1	TRBJ2-6	CASSQDGPGGAGANVLTF	TGCGCCAGCAGCCAAGATGGTCCAGGGGGCGCTGGGGCCAACGTCCTGACTTTC
TRBD1	NA	TRBV28	TRBJ1-1	CASKNRGEAFF	TGTGCCAGCAAGAACAGGGGGGAAGCTTTCTTT
NA	NA	TRBV18	TRBJ2-7	CASSPSADEQYF	TGTGCCAGCTCACCATCCGCGGACGAGCAGTACTTC
TRBD1	NA	TRBV6-1	TRBJ1-1	CASIPDSTGSKAFF	TGTGCCAGCATCCCCGACTCGACAGGGTCGAAAGCTTTCTTT
NA	once	TRBV4-1	TRBJ2-7	CASSQDYGGRYEQYF	TGCGCCAGCAGCCAAGATTACGGGGGACGCTACGAGCAGTACTTC
NA	NA	TRBV6-5	TRBJ2-7	CASSPEWTYSYEQYF	TGTGCCAGCAGTCCAGAATGGACTTACTCCTACGAGCAGTACTTC
NA	NA	TRBV9	TRBJ2-1	CASSGSYNEQFF	TGTGCCAGCAGCGGGAGTTACAATGAGCAGTTCTTC
NA	NA	TRBV28	TRBJ1-1	CASSERATEAFF	TGTGCCAGCAGCGAGAGGGCCACTGAAGCTTTCTTT
TRBD2	NA	TRBV5-4	TRBJ2-3	CASSPGLAGVLTDTQYF	TGTGCCAGCAGCCCAGGACTAGCGGGGGTGCTCACAGATACGCAGTATTTT
NA	few	TRBV7-8	TRBJ1-1	CASRPDTPNTEAFF	TGTGCCAGCAGGCCAGACACACCGAACACTGAAGCTTTCTTT